This T cell receptor (beta chain) was sequenced during a study of memory CD4+ T cells and cytomegalovirus serostatus. Across the study: Healthy Belgian adult donors included several CMV-positive and 24 CMV-negative people. Overall study findings and caveats: Repertoires predicted CMV serostatus with median bootstrapped AUC of around 0.95.

As originally analysed: After removing out-of-frame reads, 2.3 million or so distinct TCRbeta sequences remained. Using immunoSEQ multiplex PCR, the repertoire was profiled, and TCRdb retains in-frame clones only, with some absent. The D gene and trimming were derived from the DNA, and the V and J assignments and clone size from that table. This table has about 75,000 clones, 78% appearing once. This clone was detected once. Its target is unknown. The sort gate was single viable CD3+CD4+CD8-CD45RO+ cells for memory CD4+ T cells. V was pared by 0 bases and J by 4 bases, with 13 bases between. This CDR3 is 15 amino acids long. Germline V lookup: CDR1 SGHRS, CDR2 YFSETQ.

The sample taken for sequencing was memory CD4+ T cells from blood. The sequence was obtained from an adult in good health and CMV-seropositive. The chain has TRBV5-1 and TRBJ1-1; D is ambiguous. The CDR3: CASSLEPGEGTEAFF. The CDR3 DNA is TGCGCCAGCAGCTTGGAGCCGGGCGAGGGCACTGAAGCTTTCTTT.